The 11 T cell receptor beta chains listed next were all sequenced from one sample in a study of cytomegalovirus exposure and HLA in healthy donors. A multiplex PCR was run with 60 Vbeta primers and 13 Jbeta primers. Repertoires were generated with immunoSEQ multiplex PCR, while TCRdb's copy carries only in-frame clones and drops some. The table includes roughly 120,000 clones, roughly 80% detected once. Material for sequencing was PBMCs. These receptors all come from a man in his fifties in good health and CMV-seropositive.

V is TRBV28 and J is TRBJ1-5; 8 bases agree with TRBD1. Per the germline V gene, CDR1 is MDHEN and CDR2 is SYDVKM. V was clipped by 5 bases and J by 3 bases; unmatched bases: 6. There are 15 residues in the CDR3. CDR3 amino acids: CASSVDRGINQPQHF. The CDR3 nucleotides read TGTGCCAGCAGTGTAGACAGGGGAATCAATCAGCCCCAGCATTTT.

V gene TRBV7-9 combines with J gene TRBJ1-4; TRBD1 is a possible D gene (5 bases). The V gene lost 8 bases and the J gene lost 8 bases, with 15 bases spanning the gap. CDR1 and CDR2 (germline): SEHNR, FQNEAQ (reference sequence). This CDR3 contains 13 residues. The CDR3 loop is CASRRGAGEKLFF. For the CDR3, the DNA is TGTGCCAGCCGGAGGGGCGCGGGAGAAAAACTGTTTTTT.

There are a few counts of this clone. V usage is TRBV10-2 and J usage is TRBJ1-4, with TRBD1 matching 7 bases. The CDR3 has 15 amino acids. CDR1 WSHSY and CDR2 SAAADI come from the germline V gene. V was clipped by 5 bases and J by 7 bases; unmatched bases: 10. As DNA, the CDR3 is TGCGCCAGCAGTCCCGACAGGGTGAGGGGTGAAAAACTGTTTTTT. It specifies CASSPDRVRGEKLFF.

This clone appeared once. CDR3 sequence reads: CASSTRGNTEAFF. CDR3 coding DNA: TGTGCCAGCAGCACCAGGGGGAACACTGAAGCTTTCTTT. The V gene is TRBV9, the J gene TRBJ1-1; D possibly corresponds to TRBD1 (6 bases). The V gene lost 4 bases and the J gene lost 1 base, with 8 bases spanning the gap. CDR1 and CDR2 (germline): SGDLS, YYNGEE. The CDR3 runs 13 residues.

As regards this clone: Other DNA sequences in this sample translate to the same CDR3. This chain connects TRBV7-2 to TRBJ2-1, with D possibly being TRBD1 (6 bases). There are 12 residues in the CDR3. CDR1 and CDR2 (germline): SGHTA, FQGNSA. Trimming took off 4 bases at V and 7 bases at J, with 8 bases between the two ends. The CDR3 spells CASSSQGNEQFF. The CDR3 DNA sequence: TGTGCCAGCAGCTCACAGGGTAATGAGCAGTTCTTC.

This clone was observed a handful of times. The chain combines TRBV4-1 with TRBJ1-2; 12 bases agree with TRBD1. The CDR3 is 17 amino acids. The V gene end was trimmed by 5 bases and the J gene end by 4 bases; junction bases not matched to a gene: 11. Germline-derived CDR1 and CDR2 are MGHRA and YSYEKL. The CDR3 DNA reads as TGCGCCAGCAGCGACGGGGGGGACAGGGGGCGCTTCTATGGCTACACCTTC. This sequence encodes CASSDGGDRGRFYGYTF.

This chain links TRBV6-1 with TRBJ1-1, with TRBD1 matching over 7 bases. V trimming: 8 bases; J trimming: 5 bases; junction bases outside the gene matches: 11. Germline assignment: CDR1 MNHNS and CDR2 SASEGT. This CDR3 has 14 amino acids. CDR3 DNA: TGTGCCAGCGACCACAGGGGTGCCCTGACTGAAGCTTTCTTT. Its translation: CASDHRGALTEAFF.

The chain joins TRBV5-4 to TRBJ2-5; 8 bases match TRBD1. The J call may not be correct, given that the DNA end is closer to TRBJ2-7. Germline lookup yields CDR1 SGHNT and CDR2 YYREEE (reference sequence). CDR3 length: 15 amino acids. The CDR3 here is CASSSRQGWRYEQYF. CDR3 bases: TGTGCCAGCAGCTCGAGACAGGGGTGGAGGTACGAGCAGTACTTC.

This chain links TRBV10-3 with TRBJ2-7; D is possibly TRBD1 (6 bases). The CDR3 length is 15 residues. Trimming took off 2 bases at V and 7 bases at J, with 18 bases between the two ends. CDR1 and CDR2 (germline): ENHRY, SYGVKD. The CDR3 here is CAISETQTGSKEQYF. In DNA, the CDR3 is TGTGCCATCAGTGAGACCCAAACAGGGTCGAAGGAGCAGTACTTC.

This clone was counted between two and nine times. The J gene is TRBJ1-3, the V gene TRBV15; perhaps TRBD1 as D (6 bases). The CDR3 runs to 15 residues. Trimming cost V 5 bases and J 0 bases, with 11 bases left between them. Germline CDR1 reads LNHNV; CDR2 reads YYDKDF (reference sequence). In DNA, the CDR3 is TGTGCCACCAGCTGGGGGGGGGCCTCTGGAAACACCATATATTTT. Translation gives CATSWGGASGNTIYF.

V and J are TRBV28 and TRBJ1-2; D gene ambiguous. The germline V and J ends were trimmed by 8 bases and 2 bases, with 12 bases remaining between them. Germline V lookup: CDR1 MDHEN, CDR2 SYDVKM. The length of the CDR3 is 13 residues. The CDR3 sequence: CASSQPGNYGYTF. The CDR3 DNA reads as TGTGCCAGCTCCCAGCCGGGGAACTATGGCTACACCTTC.